This entry describes one T cell receptor beta chain. This clone was counted only a few times. Its antigen is unknown. Per-base qualities were not stored, and no clone one base away is much larger. This sample was included in a study of blood T cell repertoires in COVID-19 (dated by TCRdb to 2020 to 2021). At the level of the whole study: Samples covering the acute and convalescent phases of COVID-19 were provided by collaborators in the United States, Italy and Spain. Samples were obtained from the ongoing ImmuneRACE study (first 160 participants) and from approximately 1,200 subjects provided by 6 global collaborators. The prospective study material was composed of cDNA or gDNA derived from T cells, B-cell-depleted T cells, or PBMCs. The repertoires were released in a freely available public database meant as a resource for research on the immune response to SARS-CoV-2. Subjects who had been exposed to COVID-19, were actively infected with it, or had recovered from it provided the deeply sampled blood TCRbeta repertoires that made up the dataset. HLA class I and class II types, where available, came from metadata supplied by the sample provider rather than from assay-based typing. A de-identified subject ID, COVID-19 status, age in years and sex were almost always included in the sample metadata.

General findings and caveats noted by the study authors: How much clinical and demographic metadata was included differed by source and by participant, and the metadata was provided uncurated.

TCRbeta CDR3 regions were amplified from genomic DNA by means of the immunoSEQ Assay, a bias-controlled multiplex PCR. The paper's data handling went like this. Within the assay, amplification of reference gene primers was used to estimate how many nucleated cells each sample contained. Sequence reads were collapsed and filtered to measure the absolute abundance of every unique TCRbeta CDR3 rearrangement. For each sample, productive Simpson clonality was calculated by taking the square root of Simpson's diversity index across productive rearrangements. TCRdb mirrors the immuneACCESS table, restricted to in-frame sequences. Some clones are absent from its copies; in checked studies, under half trace to an unresolved V gene, and the reason for the others is unknown. V, J and clone size are those of that table, while D and trimming were read from the DNA. In this sample the table shows over 200,000 clones, about 80% of which occur a single time. 3% to 3.5% of the sample rests with the top ten.

Each collaborating institution followed its own protocols to collect whole blood in K2EDTA tubes. For TCRbeta analysis, collaborators shipped samples in one of three forms: frozen whole blood, isolated PBMCs, or DNA extracted from either of those sample types. Including cysteine and phenylalanine, the CDR3 has 15 amino acids. Only the CDR3 DNA is retained, 45 bases long and in frame from the first base. V lost 6 bases and J lost 6 bases; the stretch between them is 18 bases long. CDR1 and CDR2 are drawn from the germline V gene: MNHEY, SVGAGI. The clonotype comes from a woman aged 80 or over with acute or convalescent COVID-19. This chain joins TRBV6-5 to TRBJ1-5, and perhaps TRBD1 as D gene, on 6 matching bases. The sample consisted of peripheral blood. The CDR3 region has the sequence CASSRGGALSQPQHF. The sequenced DNA: TGTGCCAGCAGCCGGGGGGGGGCACTCAGTCAGCCCCAGCATTTT.